This entry is about one T cell receptor beta chain. The protocol was immunoSEQ multiplex PCR, while the TCRdb copy is restricted to in-frame clones and leaves out a portion. The sample yields more than 45,000 clones, under 90% seen once. The length of the CDR3 is 14 residues. J lost 3 bases, V lost 6 bases, and 3 bases had no gene match. CDR1 and CDR2 from the germline V gene are MNHEY and SVGAGI. This entry comes from a study of blood T cell repertoires in COVID-19. The chain combines TRBV6-5 with TRBJ1-5; 9 bases line up with TRBD1. The sequenced sample consisted of peripheral blood. The receptor was derived from a woman over 75 with COVID-19, enrolled during active disease. CDR3 region: CASSRDRANQPQHF. Here the CDR3 DNA reads TGTGCCAGCAGCCGGGACAGGGCCAATCAGCCCCAGCATTTT.